This TCR beta chain was observed in a study of vaccination and CD4 T cells after COVID-19. Sequencing of DNA taken from cultured CD4+ T cells relied on the Oncomine TCR Beta short-read assay. TCRdb recomputed calls from the PCR reads with MiXCR, one row per CDR3 protein. Here the sample spans 5,000 or so distinct CDR3 sequences, approximately 29% being singletons. Treatment denoted: roughly ten-day PBMC culture with coronavirus spike peptide pools or control peptides (ViraFEST assay). Germline CDR1 reads MDHEN; CDR2 reads SYDVKM. The CDR3 extends over 17 amino acids. V gave up 4 bases and J gave up 2 bases; unmatched junction bases: 14. This clonotype was detected a few times. The antigen is unknown.

The sequencing here drew on CD4+ T cells from blood, cultured in vitro, taken after SARS-CoV-2 vaccination. The chain has TRBV28 and TRBJ2-7; 7 bases align to TRBD1. The TCR sequence derives from a human donor who had recovered from COVID-19. CDR3 in DNA: TGTGCCAGCAGTTCTTGGCCCAACAGGGGACCCCCCTACGAGCAGTACTTC. Its translation: CASSSWPNRGPPYEQYF.